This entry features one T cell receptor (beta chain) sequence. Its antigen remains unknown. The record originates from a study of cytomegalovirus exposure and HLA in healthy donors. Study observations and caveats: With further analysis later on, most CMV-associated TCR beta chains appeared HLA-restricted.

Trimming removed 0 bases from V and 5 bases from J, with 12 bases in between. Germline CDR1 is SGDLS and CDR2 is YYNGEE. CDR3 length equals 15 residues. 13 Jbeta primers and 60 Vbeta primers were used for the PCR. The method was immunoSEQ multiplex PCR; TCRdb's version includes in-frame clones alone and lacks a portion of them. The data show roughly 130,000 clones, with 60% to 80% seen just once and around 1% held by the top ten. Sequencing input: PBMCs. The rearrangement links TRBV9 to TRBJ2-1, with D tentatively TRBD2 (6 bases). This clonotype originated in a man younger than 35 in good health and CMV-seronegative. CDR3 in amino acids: CASSVDWRVHNEQFF. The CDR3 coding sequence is TGTGCCAGCAGCGTAGATTGGAGGGTTCACAATGAGCAGTTCTTC.